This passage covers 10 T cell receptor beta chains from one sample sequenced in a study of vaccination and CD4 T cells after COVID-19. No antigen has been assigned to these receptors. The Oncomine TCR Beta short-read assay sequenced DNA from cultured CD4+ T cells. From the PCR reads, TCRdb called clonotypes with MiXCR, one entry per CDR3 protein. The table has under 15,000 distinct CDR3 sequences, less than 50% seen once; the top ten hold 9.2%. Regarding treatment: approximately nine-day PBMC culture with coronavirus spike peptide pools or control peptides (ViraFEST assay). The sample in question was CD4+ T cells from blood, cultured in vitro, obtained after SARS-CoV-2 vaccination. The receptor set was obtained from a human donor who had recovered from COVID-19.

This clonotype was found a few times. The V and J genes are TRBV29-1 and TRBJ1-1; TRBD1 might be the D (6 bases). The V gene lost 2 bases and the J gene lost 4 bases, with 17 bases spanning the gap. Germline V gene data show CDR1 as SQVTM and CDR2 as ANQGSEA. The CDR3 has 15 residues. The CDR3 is CSVEYPHRVGTEAFF. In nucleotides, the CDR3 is TGCAGCGTTGAATACCCTCACAGGGTGGGCACTGAAGCTTTCTTT.

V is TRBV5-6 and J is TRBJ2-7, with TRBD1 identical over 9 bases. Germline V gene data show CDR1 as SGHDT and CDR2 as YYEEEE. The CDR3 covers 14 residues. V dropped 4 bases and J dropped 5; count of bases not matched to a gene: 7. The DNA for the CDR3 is TGTGCCAGCAGCCCCGGGACAGGGTTCCACGAGCAGTACTTC. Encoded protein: CASSPGTGFHEQYF. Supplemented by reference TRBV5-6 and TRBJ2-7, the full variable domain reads DAGVTQSPTHLIKTRGQQVTLRCSPKSGHDTVSWYQQALGQGPQFIFQYYEEEERQRGNFPDRFSGHQFPNYSSELNVNALLLGDSALYLCASSPGTGFHEQYFGPGTRLTVT.

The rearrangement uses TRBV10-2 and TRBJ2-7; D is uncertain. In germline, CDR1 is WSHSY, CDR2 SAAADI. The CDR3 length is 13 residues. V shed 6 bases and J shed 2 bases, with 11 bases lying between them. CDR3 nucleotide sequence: TGCGCCAGCAGGGAGAGCACCGCCTACGAGCAGTACTTC. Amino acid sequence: CASRESTAYEQYF.

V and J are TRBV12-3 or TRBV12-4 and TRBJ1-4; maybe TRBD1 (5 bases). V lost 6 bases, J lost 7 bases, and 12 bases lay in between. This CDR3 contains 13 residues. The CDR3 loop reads CASSLVGGEKLFF. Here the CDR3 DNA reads TGTGCCAGCAGCCTAGTTGGGGGTGAAAAACTGTTTTTT.

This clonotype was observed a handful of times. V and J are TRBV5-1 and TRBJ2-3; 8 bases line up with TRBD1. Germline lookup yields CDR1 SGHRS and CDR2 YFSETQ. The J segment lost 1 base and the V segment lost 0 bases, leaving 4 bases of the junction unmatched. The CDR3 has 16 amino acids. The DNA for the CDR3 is TGCGCCAGCAGCTTGGGGCAGGGGGCCGGCACAGATACGCAGTATTTT. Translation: CASSLGQGAGTDTQYF.

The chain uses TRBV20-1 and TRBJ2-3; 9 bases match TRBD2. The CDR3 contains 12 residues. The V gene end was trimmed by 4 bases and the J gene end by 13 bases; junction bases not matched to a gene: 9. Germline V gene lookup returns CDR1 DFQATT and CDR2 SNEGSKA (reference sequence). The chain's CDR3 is CSAISIAGEEYF. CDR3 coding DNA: TGCAGTGCTATCTCCATAGCGGGAGAAGAGTATTTT.

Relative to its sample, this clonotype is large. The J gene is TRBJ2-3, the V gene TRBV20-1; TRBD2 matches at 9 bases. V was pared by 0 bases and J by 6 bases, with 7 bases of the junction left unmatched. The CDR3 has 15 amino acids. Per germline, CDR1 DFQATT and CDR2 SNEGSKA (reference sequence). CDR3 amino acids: CSARDWGGGADTQYF. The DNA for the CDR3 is TGCAGTGCTAGAGATTGGGGCGGGGGGGCGGATACGCAGTATTTT.

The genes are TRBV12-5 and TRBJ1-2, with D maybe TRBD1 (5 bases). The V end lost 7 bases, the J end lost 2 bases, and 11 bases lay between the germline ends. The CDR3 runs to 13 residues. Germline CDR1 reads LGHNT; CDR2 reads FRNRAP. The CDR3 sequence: CASALTANYGYTF. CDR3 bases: TGTGCTAGTGCTCTGACAGCGAACTATGGCTACACCTTC.

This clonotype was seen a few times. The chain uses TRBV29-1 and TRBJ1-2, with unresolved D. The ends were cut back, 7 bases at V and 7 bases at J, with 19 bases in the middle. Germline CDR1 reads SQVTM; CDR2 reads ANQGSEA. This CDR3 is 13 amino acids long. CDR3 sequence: CSGTRLAGGGYTF. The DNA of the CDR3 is TGCAGCGGGACGAGATTGGCGGGAGGTGGCTACACCTTC. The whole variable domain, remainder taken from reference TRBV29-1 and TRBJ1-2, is SAVISQKPSRDICQRGTSLTIQCQVDSQVTMMFWYRQQPGQSLTLIATANQGSEATYESGFVIDKFPISRPNLTFSTLTVSNMSPEDSSIYLCSGTRLAGGGYTFGSGTRLTVV.

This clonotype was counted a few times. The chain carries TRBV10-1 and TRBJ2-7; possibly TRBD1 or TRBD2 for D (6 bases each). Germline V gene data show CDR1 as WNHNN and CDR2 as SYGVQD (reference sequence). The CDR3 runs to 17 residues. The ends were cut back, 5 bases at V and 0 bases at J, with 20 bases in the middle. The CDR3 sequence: CASSPSLEGGTSYEQYF. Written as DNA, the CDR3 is TGCGCCAGCAGTCCCTCGTTGGAGGGGGGCACCTCCTACGAGCAGTACTTC.